Listed here is a single T cell receptor (beta chain). Other nucleotide sequences in the sample specify the same CDR3. CDR1 is KGHSH and CDR2 is LQKENI in the germline V gene. The CDR3 loop spans 15 amino acids. V lost 2 bases, J lost 0 bases, and 8 bases lay in between. PCR involved 60 Vbeta and 13 Jbeta primers. TCRdb keeps only in-frame clones here, not all; method: immunoSEQ multiplex PCR. Its clone listing holds fewer than 150,000 clones. The data are from a study of cytomegalovirus exposure and HLA in healthy donors. Sequencing was carried out using PBMCs. This receptor was taken from a man between 40 and 49 years old in good health and CMV-seronegative. V gene TRBV18 combines with J gene TRBJ1-5; D gene unclear. In DNA form, the CDR3 reads TGTGCCAGCTCACCAGGCCAGATTAGCAATCAGCCCCAGCATTTT. The encoded protein is CASSPGQISNQPQHF.